Shown below are 8 T cell receptor beta chains from a single sample sequenced in a study of T cells in Graves' hyperthyroidism and ophthalmopathy. There were TCR beta CDR3 regions amplified from RNA transcripts. Primed by the HTBI set, a first-round RT-PCR was run on the TCR CDR3. TCRdb re-called the multiplex PCR reads with MiXCR, one entry per CDR3 protein. The data hold 370,000 or so distinct CDR3 sequences, with 13% observed a single time. The sample taken for sequencing was blood. These receptors originate from a man between 25 and 39 years old with Graves' hyperthyroidism that later progressed to Graves' ophthalmopathy.

The chain has TRBV4-1 and TRBJ2-5; 11 positions match TRBD1. The CDR3 totals 16 residues. Germline loops: CDR1 MGHRA, CDR2 YSYEKL. V trimming: 4 bases; J trimming: 2 bases; junction bases outside the gene matches: 6. Written as DNA, the CDR3 is TGCGCCAGCAGCCGATTTCGGGACAGGGGGCAAGAGACCCAGTACTTC. Translated, it gives CASSRFRDRGQETQYF.

This clonotype was counted between two and nine times. This chain joins TRBV25-1 and TRBJ1-2; no reliable D call. Trimming pared 8 bases from V and 4 bases from J, leaving 20 bases between. The CDR3 is made up of 15 amino acids. From germline, CDR1 is MGHDK and CDR2 SYGVNS. The CDR3 DNA sequence: TGTGCCAGCTCAGACTATTCCGGGATGCTCTATGGCTACACCTTC. Translation gives CASSDYSGMLYGYTF.

This clonotype was counted many times. In DNA form, the CDR3 reads TGTGCCAGCAGTGAAGTAGGGACAGCCTCTGGAAACACCATATATTTT. Translated, it gives CASSEVGTASGNTIYF. V and J are TRBV2 and TRBJ1-3, with 7 positions matching TRBD1. J gave up 0 bases and V 1 base, and 3 bases lay outside the gene matches. The CDR3 loop spans 16 amino acids. Looked up from germline, CDR1 is SNHLY and CDR2 is FYNNEI.

This clonotype was counted many times. The chain couples TRBV12-3 or TRBV12-4 to TRBJ1-6, with a weak D call TRBD1 (6 bases). The CDR3 loop spans 13 amino acids. Deletions cut 7 bases from V and 7 bases from J, with 11 bases between. DNA for the CDR3: TGTGCCAGCATACTCACAGGGAATTCACCCCTCCACTTT. Translating it yields CASILTGNSPLHF.

This clonotype was recorded a few times. A single base separates this from a much larger clone, so it may be a read error. This rearrangement joins TRBV27 to TRBJ1-4; 8 positions match TRBD1. CDR1 is MNHEY, CDR2 SMNVEV, per germline (reference sequence). The CDR3 is made up of 16 amino acids. This CDR3 is CASSFSRGRANEKLLF. CDR3 nucleotide sequence: TGTGCCAGCAGTTTTTCCAGGGGGCGAGCTAATGAAAAACTGTTGTTT.

The table lists this clonotype with many counts. V and J are TRBV7-6 and TRBJ1-5; the D gene is possibly TRBD1 (5 bases). The CDR3 has 15 residues. Trimming took off 1 base at V and 1 base at J, with 8 bases between the two ends. Germline CDR1 and CDR2: SGHVS and FNYEAQ. The CDR3 spells CASSLVEGSNQPQHF. CDR3 coding DNA: TGTGCCAGCAGCTTAGTGGAGGGGAGCAATCAGCCCCAGCATTTT.

The rearrangement uses TRBV7-9 and TRBJ2-4, with TRBD1 matching 7 bases. Germline V CDR1 and CDR2: SEHNR, FQNEAQ (reference sequence). CDR3 length: 14 amino acids. V lost 1 base, J lost 6 bases, and 3 bases stayed unmatched. DNA of the CDR3: TGTGCCAGCAGCTTAGACCCAGGGGGAAACATTCAGTACTTC. Amino acids: CASSLDPGGNIQYF.

This clonotype appeared once. This may come from a read error, since a much larger clone is one base off. The conserved closing phenylalanine or tryptophan is absent in this CDR3, likely reflecting a read error. The chain uses TRBV5-6 and TRBJ1-2, with 9 positions matching TRBD1. V lost 4 bases and J lost 3; bases outside the gene matches: 7. The germline gives CDR1 SGHDT, CDR2 YYEEEE. This CDR3 spans 15 amino acids. The CDR3 reads CASSTRDRDYYGYTL. The CDR3 nucleotides are TGTGCCAGCAGCACCCGGGACAGGGATTACTATGGCTACACCCTC.